This TCR beta chain was sequenced during a study of T cells in Graves' hyperthyroidism and ophthalmopathy. Overall study results and limits: Ophthalmopathy was predicted by the model a median of approximately six months ahead of onset.

The CDR3 covers 14 residues. The V segment lost 6 bases and the J segment 2 bases; nucleotides outside the gene matches: 6. Germline CDR1 is MNHNS and CDR2 is SASEGT. This clonotype was detected many times. Its target is unknown. Using RNA transcripts as the source, TCR beta CDR3 regions were amplified. HTBI primers drove first-round RT-PCR of the TCR CDR3. TCRdb re-analysed the multiplex PCR reads in MiXCR, keeping a single row per CDR3 protein. The top ten clones hold roughly 13% of a sample with 410,000 or so distinct CDR3 sequences, around 15% of them seen once. The sample taken for sequencing was blood. This TCR was sampled from a man aged 18 to 30 with Graves' ophthalmopathy. J is TRBJ2-7 and V is TRBV6-1, with 8 bases fitting TRBD2. CDR3 DNA sequence: TGTGCCAGCAGAACGACTAGCGACCCCTACGAGCAGTACTTC. As protein: CASRTTSDPYEQYF.